This T cell receptor (beta chain) derives from a study of OX40 agonist ivuxolimab in advanced cancers. Study information: Therapy given before enrollment (anti-PD-1, anti-PD-L1 or anti-CTLA-4) was allowed, and around 40% had some. Study-wide results and limits: In general, CD8+ T cells held more expanded clones than CD4+ did, on average.

Generated by immunoSEQ multiplex PCR, the TCRdb table keeps only in-frame clones and is missing some. The data show fewer than 80,000 clones, roughly four fifths seen once. Remarks on this clone: Its specificity is not known.

This CDR3 region has 15 residues. Germline V lookup: CDR1 SGDLS, CDR2 YYNGEE. Trimming pared 4 bases from V and 3 bases from J, leaving 14 bases between. Sequenced material: CD4+ or CD8+ T cells sorted from blood, taken in a trial of the OX40 agonist ivuxolimab. This TCR was sampled from an adult with an advanced solid tumor such as melanoma, head and neck, liver or kidney cancer. This rearrangement joins TRBV9 to TRBJ1-5; possible D gene TRBD1, 5 bases. Here the CDR3 reads CASSIGAGLNQPQHF. For the CDR3, the DNA is TGTGCCAGCAGCATAGGGGCAGGCCTCAATCAGCCCCAGCATTTT.